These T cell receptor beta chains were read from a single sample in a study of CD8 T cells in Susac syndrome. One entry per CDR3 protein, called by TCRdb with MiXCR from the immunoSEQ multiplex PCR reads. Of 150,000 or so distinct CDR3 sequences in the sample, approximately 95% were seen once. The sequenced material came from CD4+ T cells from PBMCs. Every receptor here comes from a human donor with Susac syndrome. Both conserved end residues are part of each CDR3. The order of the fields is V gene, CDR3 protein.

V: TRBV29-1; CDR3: CSVADRGGYTF
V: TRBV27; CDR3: CASSPGTGALNSYEQYF
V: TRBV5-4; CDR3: CASSEVKGLYGYTF
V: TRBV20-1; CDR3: CSAREARGAWNGYTF
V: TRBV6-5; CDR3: CASSSDRVGPLHF
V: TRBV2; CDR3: CASSSDNEQFF
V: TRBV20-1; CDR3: CSVPGAYGYTF
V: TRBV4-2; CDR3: CASSQDLRSYTF
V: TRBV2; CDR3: CASNSNRAAYEQYF
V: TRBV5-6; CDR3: CASSLDITYEQYF
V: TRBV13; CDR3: CASTHLIPVTGNYGYTF
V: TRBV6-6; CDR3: CASSYSMAGGNTIYF
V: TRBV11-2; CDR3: CASNPLAGEGETQYF
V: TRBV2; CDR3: CASSIQGAHQPQHF
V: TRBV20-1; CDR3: CSAKPAVGGSTDTQYF
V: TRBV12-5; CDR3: CASGWTQRDTQYF
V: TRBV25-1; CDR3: CASSPSTQRAFF
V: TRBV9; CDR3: CASSVVTKAADTQYF
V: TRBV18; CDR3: CASSPGTSGRAGEQFF
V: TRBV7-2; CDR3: CASSLVGLAGGSRTDTQYF
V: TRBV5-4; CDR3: CASSPAGTIGDTQYF
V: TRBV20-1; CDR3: CSAINRGSNQPQHF
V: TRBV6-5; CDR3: CASSYGARQVGEAFF
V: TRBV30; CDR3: CAWSVGVGQRETQYF
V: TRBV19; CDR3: CASSIPGGPDEQFF
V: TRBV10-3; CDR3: CAIRGSREGYTF
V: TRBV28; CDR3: CASRSGTNYGYTF
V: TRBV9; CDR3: CASSVEGFGETQYF
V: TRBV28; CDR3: CASSFGTGGQPQHF
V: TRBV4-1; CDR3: CASSVDRAHKTQYF
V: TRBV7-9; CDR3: CASTRTESYNEQFF
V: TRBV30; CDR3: CAWSKRSGGYTF
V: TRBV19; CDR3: CASSIRDGRTYEQYF
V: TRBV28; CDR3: CASSFVRGQTNQPQHF
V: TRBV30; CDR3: CACPGTEAFF
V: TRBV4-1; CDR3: CASSQTLGTIDYEQYF
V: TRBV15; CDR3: CATNTGTGNQPQHF
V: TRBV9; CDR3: CASSAPGGLRADTQYF
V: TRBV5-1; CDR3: CASSLGGGIGTDTQYF
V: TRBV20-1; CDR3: CSAKGQQNEKLFF
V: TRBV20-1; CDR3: CSASGTSGNPDEQYF
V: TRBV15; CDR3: CATSRGLEYGNTIYF
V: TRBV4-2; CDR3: CASSQDPAASGYGYTF
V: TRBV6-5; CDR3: CASSYWQGYQPQHF
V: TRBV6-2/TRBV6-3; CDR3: CASKTGKEYQPQHF
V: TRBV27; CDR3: CASSLGPPGPWDEQFF
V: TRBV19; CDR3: CASSKAKGQAHNGYTF
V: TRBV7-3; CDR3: CASSLNHGTEAFF
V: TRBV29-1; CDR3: CSVAAGRQEQFF
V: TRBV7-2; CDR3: CASSLTGSSNYGYTF
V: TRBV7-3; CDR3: CASSLTGTGDTEAFF